Listed below are T cell receptor beta chains from one sample, sequenced in a study of shared clonotypes between healthy human individuals. Libraries were prepared by immunoSEQ multiplex PCR; TCRdb keeps only in-frame clonotypes and omits some of them. Altogether about 1.5 million clones are present, around 98% being singletons, with the ten largest covering roughly 0.45%. The sequenced sample consisted of naive CD4+ T cells sorted from blood. Receptors originate from a man aged 25 to 40 in good health. CDR3s include the opening cysteine and the closing phenylalanine or tryptophan. Each record gives: J gene, D gene, V gene, clone size, CDR3 protein, CDR3 DNA. D genes are given only for firm matches. Expanded clones are given a class, and other clones once, few, many or no size at all.

j_call: TRBJ2-7; d_call: NA; v_call: TRBV15; clone_size: once; cdr3_aa: CATSRDGQGFNEQYF; cdr3_nt: TGTGCCACCAGCAGAGATGGGCAGGGGTTCAACGAGCAGTACTTC
j_call: TRBJ1-3; d_call: NA; v_call: TRBV9; clone_size: NA; cdr3_aa: CASSVILGNTIYF; cdr3_nt: TGTGCCAGCAGCGTAATACTGGGAAACACCATATATTTT
j_call: TRBJ1-2; d_call: NA; v_call: TRBV28; clone_size: NA; cdr3_aa: CASRSLTPGVSYGYTF; cdr3_nt: TGTGCCAGCAGAAGCCTCACGCCGGGGGTCTCCTATGGCTACACCTTC
j_call: TRBJ2-7; d_call: NA; v_call: TRBV7-9; clone_size: NA; cdr3_aa: CASSLAAKAYEQYF; cdr3_nt: TGTGCCAGCAGCTTAGCGGCCAAAGCCTACGAGCAGTACTTC
j_call: TRBJ2-7; d_call: NA; v_call: TRBV28; clone_size: once; cdr3_aa: CASSSSRYEQYF; cdr3_nt: TGTGCCAGCAGTTCTAGCCGCTACGAGCAGTACTTC
j_call: TRBJ1-1; d_call: TRBD1; v_call: TRBV11-2; clone_size: NA; cdr3_aa: CASSLKAGGSTEAFF; cdr3_nt: TGTGCCAGCAGCTTAAAAGCAGGGGGGAGCACTGAAGCTTTCTTT
j_call: TRBJ2-7; d_call: NA; v_call: TRBV18; clone_size: NA; cdr3_aa: CASSPPDPSEQYF; cdr3_nt: TGTGCCAGCTCACCACCGGACCCTTCCGAGCAGTACTTC
j_call: TRBJ2-7; d_call: TRBD2; v_call: TRBV27; clone_size: NA; cdr3_aa: CASSGTSGSVGEQYF; cdr3_nt: TGTGCCAGCAGTGGGACTAGCGGGAGCGTCGGCGAGCAGTACTTC
j_call: TRBJ1-1; d_call: NA; v_call: TRBV27; clone_size: NA; cdr3_aa: CASSLRRVGQMNTEAFF; cdr3_nt: TGTGCCAGCAGTTTGCGCCGGGTTGGACAAATGAACACTGAAGCTTTCTTT
j_call: TRBJ2-1; d_call: TRBD2; v_call: TRBV25-1; clone_size: NA; cdr3_aa: CASTGLAGKRQFF; cdr3_nt: TGTGCCAGCACGGGACTAGCGGGAAAACGGCAGTTCTTC
j_call: TRBJ2-5; d_call: NA; v_call: TRBV6-4; clone_size: NA; cdr3_aa: CASSGNVAQETQYF; cdr3_nt: TGTGCCAGCAGTGGGAACGTCGCCCAAGAGACCCAGTACTTC
j_call: TRBJ2-7; d_call: NA; v_call: TRBV11-2; clone_size: NA; cdr3_aa: CASSRSTEFYEQYF; cdr3_nt: TGTGCCAGCAGCCGTTCGACAGAATTCTACGAGCAGTACTTC
j_call: TRBJ1-1; d_call: NA; v_call: TRBV28; clone_size: once; cdr3_aa: CASMSTPGVTEAFF; cdr3_nt: TGTGCCAGCATGAGTACTCCGGGAGTCACTGAAGCTTTCTTT
j_call: TRBJ2-3; d_call: NA; v_call: TRBV10-3; clone_size: NA; cdr3_aa: CATTGLDTQYF; cdr3_nt: TGTGCCACTACAGGGCTCGATACGCAGTATTTT
j_call: TRBJ2-3; d_call: TRBD2; v_call: TRBV7-3; clone_size: NA; cdr3_aa: CASSLRRTSGSKGASTDTQYF; cdr3_nt: TGTGCCAGCAGCTTAAGGCGGACTAGCGGGAGTAAAGGGGCTAGCACAGATACGCAGTATTTT
j_call: TRBJ2-3; d_call: TRBD2; v_call: TRBV27; clone_size: NA; cdr3_aa: CASRPSGLYTDTQYF; cdr3_nt: TGTGCCAGCAGGCCTAGCGGGCTGTACACAGATACGCAGTATTTT
j_call: TRBJ2-7; d_call: TRBD2; v_call: TRBV7-2; clone_size: NA; cdr3_aa: CASSSGLAGVGVYEQYF; cdr3_nt: TGTGCCAGCAGCTCGGGACTAGCGGGAGTGGGAGTCTACGAGCAGTACTTC
j_call: TRBJ1-3; d_call: NA; v_call: TRBV14; clone_size: NA; cdr3_aa: CASSQVRASVRNTIYF; cdr3_nt: TGTGCCAGCAGCCAAGTCCGAGCCAGCGTTAGAAACACCATATATTTT
j_call: TRBJ2-7; d_call: NA; v_call: TRBV9; clone_size: NA; cdr3_aa: CASSSEVGVIYEQYF; cdr3_nt: TGTGCCAGCAGCTCAGAGGTGGGAGTTATATACGAGCAGTACTTC
j_call: TRBJ2-3; d_call: TRBD2; v_call: TRBV7-2; clone_size: NA; cdr3_aa: CASRKPGLANTDTQYF; cdr3_nt: TGTGCCAGCAGGAAACCGGGACTAGCAAACACAGATACGCAGTATTTT
j_call: TRBJ2-7; d_call: NA; v_call: TRBV5-4; clone_size: NA; cdr3_aa: CASSRRGDRTYEQYF; cdr3_nt: TGTGCCAGCAGCCGGCGGGGGGACAGAACCTACGAGCAGTACTTC
j_call: TRBJ1-4; d_call: NA; v_call: TRBV25-1; clone_size: NA; cdr3_aa: CASSELGDEKLFF; cdr3_nt: TGTGCCAGCAGTGAATTGGGCGATGAAAAACTGTTTTTT